These 24 T cell receptor beta chains originate from one sample sequenced in a study of technical replicates of blood from a handful of donors. Generated by immunoSEQ multiplex PCR, the TCRdb table keeps only in-frame clones and is missing some. The sample lists some 70,000 clones, 95% to 98% occurring once. Sequenced sample: T cells isolated from PBMCs. The source of these receptors is a human donor in good health.

The rearrangement joins TRBV10-3 to TRBJ1-2; possibly TRBD1 for D (6 bases). The ends were cut back, 5 bases at V and 8 bases at J, with 12 bases in the middle. The CDR3 covers 12 residues. Per the germline V gene, CDR1 is ENHRY and CDR2 is SYGVKD. DNA for the CDR3: TGTGCCATCAGTACAGGGATAGAAGGCTACACCTTC. Translation: CAISTGIEGYTF.

The V and J genes are TRBV12-5 and TRBJ2-1, with 8 bases identical to TRBD2. The germline gives CDR1 LGHNT, CDR2 FRNRAP. After removal of 3 bases from V and 5 bases from J, the junction contained 9 bases not matched to a gene. CDR3 length equals 16 residues. The CDR3 nucleotides read TGTGCTAGTGGTTTACCGGGACTAGGGGAAAACAATGAGCAGTTCTTC. This encodes CASGLPGLGENNEQFF.

The rearrangement uses TRBV5-5 and TRBJ2-7, with TRBD1 as a possible D gene (5 bases). Trimming shortened V by 0 bases and J by 6 bases, and 10 bases separated the two germline ends. Germline-derived CDR1 and CDR2 are SGHKS and YYEKEE (reference sequence). This CDR3 comprises 13 residues. The CDR3 protein is CASSLVGDSEQYF. The CDR3 DNA reads TGTGCCAGCAGCTTGGTAGGGGATTCCGAGCAGTACTTC. Together with reference TRBV5-5 and TRBJ2-7, the CDR3 gives the full variable domain: DAGVTQSPTHLIKTRGQQVTLRCSPISGHKSVSWYQQVLGQGPQFIFQYYEKEERGRGNFPDRFSARQFPNYSSELNVNALLLGDSALYLCASSLVGDSEQYFGPGTRLTVT.

The chain uses TRBV30 and TRBJ2-7, with D possibly being TRBD1 (5 bases). The CDR3 has 12 amino acids. Trimming took 5 bases from V and 3 from J, leaving 11 bases between them. Germline V CDR1 and CDR2: GTSNPN, SVGIG (reference sequence). The CDR3 DNA sequence: TGTGCCTGGGCAGGGATCGGCTACGAGCAGTACTTC. Encoded protein: CAWAGIGYEQYF. The complete variable domain, with remaining parts taken from reference TRBV30 and TRBJ2-7, reads SQTIHQWPATLVQPVGSPLSLECTVEGTSNPNLYWYRQAAGRGLQLLFYSVGIGQISSEVPQNLSASRPQDRQFILSSKKLLLSDSGFYLCAWAGIGYEQYFGPGTRLTVT.

The chain recombines TRBV7-2 with TRBJ2-7; 11 bases map to TRBD2. J was trimmed by 5 bases and V by 6 bases; bases with no gene match: 6. From germline, CDR1 is SGHTA and CDR2 FQGNSA. This CDR3 region has 14 residues. CDR3 protein: CASRTLAGVNEQYF. The DNA for the CDR3 is TGTGCCAGCAGAACACTAGCGGGAGTCAACGAGCAGTACTTC.

J is TRBJ2-7 and V is TRBV5-1, with TRBD2 matching over 10 bases. Looked up from germline, CDR1 is SGHRS and CDR2 is YFSETQ. The CDR3 loop spans 15 amino acids. J lost 0 bases, V lost 1 base, and 1 base had no gene match. CDR3 in amino acids: CASSLTSGISYEQYF. DNA of the CDR3: TGCGCCAGCAGCTTGACTAGCGGGATCTCCTACGAGCAGTACTTC.

The CDR3 DNA reads as TGCGCCAGCAGCCAAGATAATGGACAGGGGGCGCGAGGAAACACCATATATTTT. Its protein is CASSQDNGQGARGNTIYF. The genes are TRBV4-3 and TRBJ1-3; 11 bases agree with TRBD1. CDR1 and CDR2 from the germline V gene are LGHNA and YSLEER. Germline trimming cut 0 bases from V and 4 bases from J; bases unmatched to any gene: 8. This CDR3 region has 18 residues.

The V gene is TRBV11-2, the J gene TRBJ1-2; D gene ambiguous. The CDR3 is 13 residues long. CDR1 and CDR2 from the germline V gene are SGHAT and FQNNGV. V was cut by 8 bases and J by 8 bases, with 18 bases left in between. The CDR3 DNA follows: TGTGCCAGCGGGCGGAGGCAGCAGAAAGGCTACACCTTC. It encodes CASGRRQQKGYTF.

This clone was seen a single time. The chain links TRBV15 to TRBJ2-5; TRBD2 agrees at 12 bases. Germline CDR1 LNHNV, CDR2 YYDKDF (reference sequence). The CDR3 contains 14 residues. V was pared by 5 bases and J by 4 bases, with 2 bases of the junction left unmatched. In nucleotides, the CDR3 is TGTGCCACCAGCCGGGGACTAGCGGGAGAGACCCAGTACTTC. This codes for CATSRGLAGETQYF.

This chain connects TRBV5-1 to TRBJ2-5; possible D gene TRBD2, 5 bases. The CDR3 spans 14 residues. Trimming took off 0 bases at V and 2 bases at J, with 8 bases between the two ends. The germline V gene has CDR1 SGHRS and CDR2 YFSETQ. The CDR3 sequence: CASSLAPGQETQYF. The CDR3 nucleotides read TGCGCCAGCAGCTTGGCTCCGGGACAAGAGACCCAGTACTTC.

This chain uses TRBV7-9 with TRBJ2-7; D remains ambiguous. Germline-derived CDR1 and CDR2 are SEHNR and FQNEAQ (reference sequence). This CDR3 has 12 residues. The V and J ends lost 1 base and 2 bases respectively, with 3 bases between them. CDR3: CASSLGTYEQYF. The CDR3 DNA is TGTGCCAGCAGCTTAGGTACCTACGAGCAGTACTTC.

The rearrangement links TRBV4-2 to TRBJ2-7, with TRBD2 identical over 8 bases. The CDR3 is 17 amino acids. Losses at the gene ends were 3 bases for V and 0 bases for J; bases not matched to a gene: 10. In germline, CDR1 is LGHNA, CDR2 YNFKEQ. This CDR3 is CASSHPTGGRSSYEQYF. For the CDR3, the DNA is TGTGCCAGCAGCCATCCTACGGGCGGGAGGAGCTCCTACGAGCAGTACTTC.

The chain couples TRBV30 to TRBJ2-5; D gene uncertain. The CDR3 runs to 13 residues. The germline V gene has CDR1 GTSNPN and CDR2 SVGIG (reference sequence). With 1 base removed from V and 10 bases from J, the gap between germline ends came to 16 bases. The chain's CDR3 is CAWSDEARNFQYF. DNA for the CDR3: TGTGCCTGGAGTGATGAAGCGAGAAATTTCCAGTACTTC.

The chain links TRBV25-1 to TRBJ2-7, with TRBD2 matching 9 bases. CDR3 size: 14 residues. V was clipped by 5 bases and J by 3 bases; unmatched bases: 5. Per germline, CDR1 MGHDK and CDR2 SYGVNS. CDR3 protein: CASSPQTSGYEQYF. CDR3 DNA sequence: TGTGCCAGCAGTCCGCAGACTAGCGGCTACGAGCAGTACTTC.

V gene TRBV6-5 combines with J gene TRBJ1-5; possibly TRBD1 for D (6 bases). This CDR3 has 14 amino acids. The V gene lost 6 bases and the J gene lost 2 bases, with 11 bases spanning the gap. Germline lookup yields CDR1 MNHEY and CDR2 SVGAGI. The CDR3 loop reads CASRGGGGNQPQHF. DNA for the CDR3: TGTGCCAGCAGGGGAGGGGGTGGCAATCAGCCCCAGCATTTT.

This chain connects TRBV9 to TRBJ2-2; the D gene is possibly TRBD1 (6 bases). The CDR3 contains 14 residues. V was clipped by 4 bases and J by 5 bases, with 12 bases between them. Germline lookup yields CDR1 SGDLS and CDR2 YYNGEE. CDR3 sequence: CASSLGQSTGELFF. The CDR3 DNA follows: TGTGCCAGCAGCCTTGGACAGTCTACCGGGGAGCTGTTTTTT.

This clone was picked up one time. The chain couples TRBV19 to TRBJ2-1; TRBD2 agrees at 8 bases. The CDR3 is made up of 15 amino acids. The J segment lost 6 bases and the V segment lost 5 bases, leaving 9 bases of the junction unmatched. Germline CDR1 is LNHDA and CDR2 is SQIVND (reference sequence). The CDR3 here is CASSGGLVLPNEQFF. The CDR3 region has the DNA TGTGCCAGTAGTGGGGGACTAGTGCTCCCCAATGAGCAGTTCTTC.

The genes are TRBV29-1 and TRBJ2-3; D remains unclear. The CDR3 has 12 residues. CDR1 and CDR2 (germline): SQVTM, ANQGSEA. The V gene lost 8 bases and the J gene lost 2 bases, with 11 bases spanning the gap. The DNA of the CDR3 is TGCAGCCTTTTTCTTATCACAGATACGCAGTATTTT. It encodes CSLFLITDTQYF.

CDR3 in DNA: TGCAGCGTTGATCGGGGTAACACCATATATTTT. Its protein is CSVDRGNTIYF. V and J are TRBV29-1 and TRBJ1-3; D gene unclear. Between the trimmed V and J ends, which lost 3 bases and 7 bases, there was a span of 7 bases. The CDR3 is made up of 11 amino acids. From germline, CDR1 is SQVTM and CDR2 ANQGSEA.

J is TRBJ2-7 and V is TRBV28; 9 bases match TRBD1. In germline, CDR1 is MDHEN, CDR2 SYDVKM. J lost 4 bases, V lost 3 bases, and 7 bases had no gene match. CDR3 size: 15 residues. CDR3 sequence reads: CASSFPGQGNYEQYF. The CDR3 bases are TGTGCCAGCAGTTTTCCGGGACAGGGAAATTACGAGCAGTACTTC. The variable domain in full, completed from reference TRBV28 and TRBJ2-7, reads DVKVTQSSRYLVKRTGEKVFLECVQDMDHENMFWYRQDPGLGLRLIYFSYDVKMKEKGDIPEGYSVSREKKERFSLILESASTNQTSMYLCASSFPGQGNYEQYFGPGTRLTVT.

The chain couples TRBV13 to TRBJ1-1; no clear D gene. This CDR3 spans 14 amino acids. Germline CDR1 PRHDT, CDR2 FYEKMQ (reference sequence). Trimming took 5 bases from V and 5 from J, leaving 15 bases between them. The CDR3 reads CASSALGGQTEAFF. CDR3 DNA: TGTGCCAGCAGCGCCCTCGGCGGTCAGACTGAAGCTTTCTTT.

This chain joins TRBV19 and TRBJ2-3, with 8 bases identical to TRBD1. Germline V CDR1 and CDR2: LNHDA, SQIVND (reference sequence). The CDR3 is made up of 15 amino acids. Trimming at V came to 5 bases and at J to 4 bases, leaving 8 bases not matched to a gene. The CDR3 protein is CASSPDRGGADTQYF. DNA for the CDR3: TGTGCCAGTAGTCCCGACAGGGGAGGCGCAGATACGCAGTATTTT.

The chain combines TRBV5-1 with TRBJ1-2, with a possible D match to TRBD1 (6 bases). V was cut by 5 bases and J by 3 bases, with 11 bases left in between. CDR1 and CDR2 (germline): SGHRS, YFSETQ. The CDR3 has 13 residues. The CDR3 loop is CASRYREDYGYTF. The DNA of the CDR3 is TGCGCCAGCAGATACAGGGAAGACTATGGCTACACCTTC. Based on the CDR3 plus reference TRBV5-1 and TRBJ1-2, the full variable domain is KAGVTQTPRYLIKTRGQQVTLSCSPISGHRSVSWYQQTPGQGLQFLFEYFSETQRNKGNFPGRFSGRQFSNSRSEMNVSTLELGDSALYLCASRYREDYGYTFGSGTRLTVV.

The chain carries TRBV5-1 and TRBJ2-1; D is possibly TRBD2 (6 bases). The CDR3 sequence is 14 residues long. Germline lookup yields CDR1 SGHRS and CDR2 YFSETQ. V lost 6 bases and J lost 2, with 12 bases in between. The CDR3 loop is CASTTSSTYNEQFF. The CDR3 DNA follows: TGCGCCAGCACAACTAGCAGCACCTACAATGAGCAGTTCTTC.